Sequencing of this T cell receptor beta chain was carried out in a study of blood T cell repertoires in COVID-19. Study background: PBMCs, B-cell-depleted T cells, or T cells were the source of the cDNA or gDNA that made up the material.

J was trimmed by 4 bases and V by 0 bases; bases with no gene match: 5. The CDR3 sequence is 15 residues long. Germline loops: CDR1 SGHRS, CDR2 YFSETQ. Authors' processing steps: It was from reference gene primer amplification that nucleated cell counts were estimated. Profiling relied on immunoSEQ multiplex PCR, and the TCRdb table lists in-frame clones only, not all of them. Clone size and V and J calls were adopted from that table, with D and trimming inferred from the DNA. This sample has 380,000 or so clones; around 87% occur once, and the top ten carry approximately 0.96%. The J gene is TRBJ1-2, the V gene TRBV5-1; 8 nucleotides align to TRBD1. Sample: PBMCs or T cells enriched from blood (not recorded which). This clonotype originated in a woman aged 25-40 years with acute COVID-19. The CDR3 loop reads CASSLADRGLYGYTF. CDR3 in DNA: TGCGCCAGCAGCTTGGCCGACAGGGGCCTCTATGGCTACACCTTC.